This T cell receptor (beta chain) was profiled in a study of PD-L1 blockade in urothelial cancer. Findings and limits, study-wide: At the 3-week point, tumor-associated blood clones expanded more in durable-benefit patients.

Every PCR received spiked-in synthetic TCR analog templates. Clones were sequenced by immunoSEQ multiplex PCR, and TCRdb holds only the in-frame ones, with some missing. The data show some 38,000 clones, approximately 80% seen once. V lost 3 bases, J lost 7 bases, and 12 bases lay in between. This CDR3 has 14 amino acids. Germline values: CDR1 MGHDK, CDR2 SYGVNS. Indicated time point: pretreatment peripheral blood. Regarding this clone: Its matching antigen is unknown.

The rearrangement uses TRBV25-1 and TRBJ1-4, with TRBD1 as a possible D gene (6 bases). The sequencing used PBMCs, collected around atezolizumab (anti-PD-L1) treatment. The clonotype was recovered from an elderly man with urothelial cancer. The DNA for the CDR3 is TGTGCCAGCAGTGACTCCTCAGGGGCTGAAAAACTGTTTTTT. It yields the protein CASSDSSGAEKLFF. Full variable domain (outside the CDR3, taken from reference TRBV25-1 and TRBJ1-4): EADIYQTPRYLVIGTGKKITLECSQTMGHDKMYWYQQDPGMELHLIHYSYGVNSTEKGDLSSESTVSRIRTEHFPLTLESARPSHTSQYLCASSDSSGAEKLFFGSGTQLSVL.